The TCR beta chain under discussion was sequenced for a study of cytomegalovirus exposure and HLA in healthy donors. Notes on the study in general: HLA alleles showed associations with roughly 17,000 TCR beta sequences in a later analysis, at a 0.05 false discovery rate. Based on reports, TCR beta sequences accurately predicted HLA-A and HLA-B alleles for most subjects.

V gave up 2 bases and J gave up 1 base; unmatched junction bases: 10. The CDR3 contains 18 residues. In germline, CDR1 is SGHDN, CDR2 FVKESK. In the case of this clone: The antigen is not known.

PCR was performed using 60 Vbeta and 13 Jbeta primers. The method was immunoSEQ multiplex PCR; TCRdb's version includes in-frame clones alone and lacks a portion of them. The table has 88,000 or so clones, roughly 65% seen once. The study sampled nominally healthy donors, though unrecorded immune exposures were likely. V usage is TRBV14 and J usage is TRBJ1-1; the match to TRBD1 covers 10 bases. The TCR comes from a male donor in good health and CMV-seropositive. The sample comprised PBMCs. As DNA, the CDR3 is TGTGCCAGCAGCCAAACTCCGGGACAGGGGTGGGGGAACACTGAAGCTTTCTTT. Protein: CASSQTPGQGWGNTEAFF.